The 28 T cell receptor beta chains given below trace back to one sample, sequenced in a study of CD8 T cells in ankylosing spondylitis. TCRdb used MiXCR to reprocess the 5' RACE reads, holding one entry per CDR3 protein. The top ten clones hold roughly 0.99% of a sample with 350,000 or so distinct CDR3 sequences, approximately 15% of them seen once. The specimen was blood, either unsorted or a sorted T cell fraction (not recorded which). These receptors originate from a male donor with ankylosing spondylitis or in good health (not recorded which).

This sequence joins TRBV5-1 and TRBJ2-1; 9 nucleotides line up with TRBD2. The CDR3 consists of 15 residues. Germline-derived CDR1 and CDR2 are SGHRS and YFSETQ. Losses at the gene ends were 4 bases for V and 5 bases for J; bases not matched to a gene: 7. The CDR3 spells CASSQGLAKDNEQFF. The CDR3 coding sequence is TGCGCCAGCAGCCAGGGACTAGCCAAAGACAATGAGCAGTTCTTC.

This clonotype has a handful of counts. The chain couples TRBV12-3 or TRBV12-4 to TRBJ1-1, with D unresolved. This CDR3 spans 13 amino acids. V lost 3 bases to trimming and J lost 0 bases, with 5 bases between them. CDR3 in DNA: TGTGCCAGCAGTTTCAACATGAACACTGAAGCTTTCTTT. This translates into CASSFNMNTEAFF.

The rearrangement joins TRBV4-2 to TRBJ2-5; D is perhaps TRBD1 or TRBD2 (5 bases each). This CDR3 is 17 amino acids long. The V gene's germline CDR1 is LGHNA and CDR2 YNFKEQ. Trimming left V 4 bases short and J 1 base short, with 19 bases between. The CDR3 sequence is CASSPRLAGRFQETQYF. The CDR3 bases are TGTGCCAGCAGCCCCCGACTGGCAGGGAGATTCCAAGAGACCCAGTACTTC.

Many counts were recorded for this clonotype. The chain has TRBV27 and TRBJ1-2; 9 positions match TRBD1. The CDR3 has 14 residues. V gave up 6 bases and J gave up 6 bases; unmatched junction bases: 8. Germline CDR1 is MNHEY and CDR2 is SMNVEV (reference sequence). The CDR3 nucleotides are TGTGCCAGCAGGCTCCGGGACAGGGAAAATGGCTACACCTTC. Encoded protein: CASRLRDRENGYTF.

In its sample, this clonotype was seen a few times. The V call is TRBV4-2, the J call TRBJ1-4; maybe TRBD1 (5 bases). CDR3 size: 15 residues. The germline V gene encodes CDR1 LGHNA and CDR2 YNFKEQ. Deletions cut 1 base from V and 8 bases from J, with 14 bases between. In DNA form, the CDR3 reads TGTGCCAGCAGCCAAGCAACTGGGGGAGGGGAAAAACTGTTTTTT. Its translation is CASSQATGGGEKLFF.

This clonotype has at least ten counts. The rearrangement uses TRBV12-3 or TRBV12-4 and TRBJ2-2; D not resolved. Trimming removed 5 bases at V and 6 bases at J, with 10 bases between. The CDR3 totals 13 residues. The DNA of the CDR3 is TGTGCCAGCAGTCCCGACGACGCCGGGGAGCTGTTTTTT. Protein: CASSPDDAGELFF.

The table lists this clonotype with a few counts. The chain links TRBV5-1 to TRBJ2-7; 10 nucleotides match TRBD1. CDR3 size: 16 residues. V lost 3 bases, J lost 7 bases, and 13 bases stayed unmatched. From germline, CDR1 is SGHRS and CDR2 YFSETQ. This CDR3 is CASSWLGTGASGEQYF. The DNA for the CDR3 is TGCGCCAGCAGCTGGCTGGGGACAGGGGCCTCCGGTGAGCAGTACTTC.

This clonotype was counted a few times. The chain employs TRBV7-2 and TRBJ2-1; 11 positions agree with TRBD1. The CDR3 runs 17 residues. The V gene end was trimmed by 5 bases and the J gene end by 3 bases; junction bases not matched to a gene: 9. In germline, CDR1 is SGHTA, CDR2 FQGNSA. CDR3 sequence reads: CASSRQSGTGGYNEQFF. CDR3 DNA sequence: TGTGCCAGCAGCAGACAATCAGGGACAGGGGGCTACAATGAGCAGTTCTTC. The full variable domain, completed using reference TRBV7-2 and TRBJ2-1, is GAGVSQSPSNKVTEKGKDVELRCDPISGHTALYWYRQSLGQGLEFLIYFQGNSAPDKSGLPSDRFSAERTGGSVSTLTIQRTQQEDSAVYLCASSRQSGTGGYNEQFFGPGTRLTVL.

The chain has TRBV12-3 or TRBV12-4 and TRBJ1-6; D is undetermined. Trimming took off 4 bases at V and 0 bases at J, with 10 bases between the two ends. The CDR3 totals 16 residues. The CDR3 region is CASSSLRSSYNSPLHF. CDR3 nucleotides: TGTGCCAGCAGTTCCCTCAGGAGCTCCTATAATTCACCCCTCCACTTT.

For the CDR3, the DNA is TGCAGTGCTAGGACTAGCGGGGTTTGGACAGATACGCAGTATTTT. Translation gives CSARTSGVWTDTQYF. This chain uses TRBV20-1 with TRBJ2-3; 11 bases match TRBD2. V shed 3 bases, J shed 3 bases, and the junction held 5 bases outside the gene matches. Germline lookup yields CDR1 DFQATT and CDR2 SNEGSKA (reference sequence). The CDR3 extends over 15 amino acids.

The rearrangement uses TRBV12-3 or TRBV12-4 and TRBJ2-1; D is possibly TRBD2 (6 bases). There are 15 residues in the CDR3. V lost 6 bases, J lost 5 bases, and 17 bases lay in between. In nucleotides, the CDR3 is TGTGCCAGCAGCTCCGGGACTTACCCTAACAATGAGCAGTTCTTC. It codes for CASSSGTYPNNEQFF.

This clonotype has just a few counts. V usage is TRBV10-1 and J usage is TRBJ2-2; tentatively, D is TRBD2 (7 bases). The V gene lost 4 bases and the J gene lost 4 bases, with 16 bases spanning the gap. Looked up from germline, CDR1 is WNHNN and CDR2 is SYGVQD (reference sequence). This CDR3 is 16 amino acids long. The CDR3 coding sequence is TGCGCCAGCAGTGGAGGGGGGGGCGCCTCCACCGGGGAGCTGTTTTTT. Translated, it gives CASSGGGGASTGELFF.

This clonotype turned up a few times. This rearrangement joins TRBV7-9 to TRBJ2-3; 7 positions agree with TRBD2. The CDR3 has 14 amino acids. V shed 3 bases, J shed 5 bases, and the junction held 5 bases outside the gene matches. Germline-derived CDR1 and CDR2 are SEHNR and FQNEAQ (reference sequence). The chain's CDR3 is CASSLAGELDTQYF. DNA for the CDR3: TGTGCCAGCAGCTTGGCGGGAGAGTTAGATACGCAGTATTTT.

This clonotype has at least ten counts. The J gene is TRBJ2-7, the V gene TRBV5-1; no clear D. This CDR3 is built from 18 residues. The germline V gene encodes CDR1 SGHRS and CDR2 YFSETQ. The germline V and J ends were trimmed by 4 bases and 1 base, with 24 bases remaining between them. DNA for the CDR3: TGCGCCAGCAGCCTCCCAAGAGGTGACACCGATTGGTCCTACGAGCAGTACTTC. Protein: CASSLPRGDTDWSYEQYF. The complete variable domain, with remaining parts taken from reference TRBV5-1 and TRBJ2-7, reads KAGVTQTPRYLIKTRGQQVTLSCSPISGHRSVSWYQQTPGQGLQFLFEYFSETQRNKGNFPGRFSGRQFSNSRSEMNVSTLELGDSALYLCASSLPRGDTDWSYEQYFGPGTRLTVT.

The gene calls are TRBV11-2 and TRBJ1-2; D not resolved. The CDR3 has 14 amino acids. Germline assignment: CDR1 SGHAT and CDR2 FQNNGV. V was shortened by 0 bases and J by 6 bases, with 11 bases between the two germline ends. The CDR3 here is CASSLDPGIHGYTF. As DNA, the CDR3 is TGTGCCAGCAGCTTAGATCCCGGGATCCATGGCTACACCTTC.

The chain couples TRBV6-1 to TRBJ2-7, with D maybe TRBD1 (5 bases). V gave up 5 bases and J gave up 0 bases, with 14 bases separating them. CDR3 length equals 15 residues. Looked up from germline, CDR1 is MNHNS and CDR2 is SASEGT. CDR3 bases: TGTGCCAGCAGTAGGACACCCTCGAGCTCCTACGAGCAGTACTTC. Translation: CASSRTPSSSYEQYF.

This clonotype was picked up many times. J is TRBJ2-5 and V is TRBV6-1; the D is unclear. The CDR3 runs to 11 residues. Trimming stripped 3 bases from V and 4 bases from J, with 3 bases between. Looked up from germline, CDR1 is MNHNS and CDR2 is SASEGT. CDR3 in DNA: TGTGCCAGCAGTGATCTAGAGACCCAGTACTTC. Protein: CASSDLETQYF.

The chain combines TRBV5-1 with TRBJ2-2; D gene uncertain. V was pared by 1 base and J by 6 bases, with 7 bases between. The length of the CDR3 is 13 residues. CDR1 SGHRS and CDR2 YFSETQ come from the germline V gene. In DNA form, the CDR3 reads TGCGCCAGCAGCTTGAGGGTTTCCGGGGAGCTGTTTTTT. Its protein is CASSLRVSGELFF.

This chain uses TRBV18 with TRBJ1-5; perhaps TRBD1 as D (5 bases). V shed 4 bases and J shed 4 bases, with 11 bases lying between them. The length of the CDR3 is 14 residues. Per the germline V gene, CDR1 is KGHSH and CDR2 is LQKENI. CDR3 residues: CASSLQGENQPQHF. CDR3 DNA: TGTGCCAGCTCACTCCAGGGAGAAAATCAGCCCCAGCATTTT.

The V gene is TRBV20-1, the J gene TRBJ2-4; TRBD1 is a possible D gene (6 bases). Trimming cost V 3 bases and J 3 bases, with 12 bases left between them. The CDR3 sequence is 14 residues long. CDR1 DFQATT and CDR2 SNEGSKA come from the germline V gene (reference sequence). CDR3 sequence reads: CSASGDTSKNIQYF. The CDR3 DNA is TGCAGTGCTAGCGGGGACACCAGCAAAAACATTCAGTACTTC.

In this sample, this clonotype turned up many times. This chain links TRBV12-3 or TRBV12-4 with TRBJ1-1; TRBD1 matches at 7 bases. This CDR3 has 16 residues. Unmatched junction bases numbered 7, after V lost 3 bases and J lost 0 bases. The DNA for the CDR3 is TGTGCCAGCAGTTTCACAGGGGCCATGGTGAACACTGAAGCTTTCTTT. Translation: CASSFTGAMVNTEAFF.

The table lists this clonotype with many counts. The chain combines TRBV20-1 with TRBJ2-3; 11 positions match TRBD2. The CDR3 covers 15 residues. V was clipped by 7 bases and J by 1 base; unmatched bases: 7. Germline V gives CDR1 DFQATT, CDR2 SNEGSKA (reference sequence). CDR3 DNA: TGCAGTGTACTAGCGGGGGTTCACGGCACAGATACGCAGTATTTT. It is translated as CSVLAGVHGTDTQYF.

V gene TRBV4-1 combines with J gene TRBJ2-3, with D possibly matching TRBD2 (6 bases). The CDR3 is 17 residues long. V was cut by 1 base and J by 1 base, with 15 bases left in between. Germline V gene lookup returns CDR1 MGHRA and CDR2 YSYEKL. The DNA for the CDR3 is TGCGCCAGCAGCCAAGCCAGATTAGCGGCCCGCACAGATACGCAGTATTTT. This sequence encodes CASSQARLAARTDTQYF.

This clonotype occurred a few times. J is TRBJ1-5 and V is TRBV20-1, with D possibly being TRBD1 (5 bases). CDR1 and CDR2 (germline): DFQATT, SNEGSKA (reference sequence). V was cut by 3 bases and J by 5 bases, with 20 bases left in between. The CDR3 has 16 amino acids. The CDR3 loop reads CSASGGGLNRDQPQHF. CDR3 in DNA: TGCAGTGCTAGTGGGGGGGGGTTAAATCGGGATCAGCCCCAGCATTTT.

The chain uses TRBV5-5 and TRBJ1-5, with D hard to call. With 1 base removed from V and 1 base from J, the gap between germline ends came to 9 bases. CDR3 length: 15 amino acids. Per germline, CDR1 SGHKS and CDR2 YYEKEE (reference sequence). The CDR3 loop reads CASSLFPDSNQPQHF. The CDR3 bases are TGTGCCAGCAGCTTGTTCCCGGACAGCAATCAGCCCCAGCATTTT.

J is TRBJ2-1 and V is TRBV6-1; a possible D gene is TRBD2 (5 bases). Trimming shortened V by 4 bases and J by 1 base, and 8 bases separated the two germline ends. The CDR3 is 14 residues long. Per germline, CDR1 MNHNS and CDR2 SASEGT. This chain's CDR3 is CASSARTSYNEQFF. Here the CDR3 DNA reads TGTGCCAGCAGTGCACGGACTTCCTACAATGAGCAGTTCTTC.

The chain couples TRBV2 to TRBJ2-1; TRBD2 aligns across 10 bases. The V and J ends lost 8 bases and 7 bases, in that order; junction bases with no gene match: 11. Germline CDR1 reads SNHLY; CDR2 reads FYNNEI. The CDR3 consists of 15 residues. The CDR3 spells CASVPGLAAVNEQFF. The CDR3 DNA reads as TGTGCCAGCGTTCCCGGACTAGCGGCGGTGAATGAGCAGTTCTTC.

The V and J genes are TRBV7-2 and TRBJ1-6, with 7 nucleotides matching TRBD1. The CDR3 extends over 16 amino acids. V dropped 0 bases and J dropped 4; count of bases not matched to a gene: 3. Germline V gene lookup returns CDR1 SGHTA and CDR2 FQGNSA. The CDR3 coding sequence is TGTGCCAGCAGCTTAGCCGGGACAGCATATAATTCACCCCTCCACTTT. Translating it yields CASSLAGTAYNSPLHF.